A single TCR beta chain is shown here with its context. Its matching antigen is unknown. The data were produced by immunoSEQ multiplex PCR, yet TCRdb's version contains in-frame clones alone and is incomplete. The sample includes 35,000 to 40,000 clones, about 73% of them seen just once. Trimming cost V 2 bases and J 4 bases; bases outside gene matches: 19. The CDR3 contains 19 residues. CDR1 and CDR2 (germline): SGHTA, FQGNSA. The data derive from a study of vaccination effects on CD4 cells after COVID-19. The overall study: Sample provision by two convalescent patients occurred 16 days and one week before vaccination.

With the ViraFEST assay, the study expanded antigen-specific CD4+ T cells using viral peptide pools, then sequenced them. Researchers isolated CD4+ T cells once 9 to 11 days of culture had elapsed. Between March and December 2020, the person had a SARS-CoV-2 infection that PCR confirmed. Cultures had half their medium replaced with IL-2 medium on days 3 and 7. Overall study findings and caveats: The authors studied few convalescent patients and collected no early post-infection timepoints. Among infection- and vaccine-induced clones, marked clonal contraction occurred late after vaccination.

Material: CD4+ T cells from PBMCs cultured with HCoV-NL63 spike peptides, obtained before COVID-19 vaccination. The rearrangement uses TRBV7-2 and TRBJ2-5, with 7 nucleotides matching TRBD2. The sequence was obtained from a human donor who had a prior SARS-CoV-2 infection. CDR3 DNA sequence: TGTGCCAGCAGCTTAACCGGGACTAAAATAAGTTCAAGCCCAGAGACCCAGTACTTC. As protein: CASSLTGTKISSSPETQYF.